This T cell receptor beta chain was captured in a study of response to subunit inactivated influenza vaccine. This clonotype was counted a single time. The target antigen is unknown. Study findings and constraints: Authors suggested few new T cells are recruited by each seasonal influenza vaccination.

TCRdb re-analysed the RT-PCR reads in MiXCR, keeping a single row per CDR3 protein. The repertoire holds about 300,000 distinct CDR3 sequences, with 20% to 25% as singletons. V was clipped by 7 bases and J by 6 bases; unmatched bases: 12. CDR3 size: 16 residues. CDR1 is SGHRS, CDR2 YFSETQ, per germline. The chain joins TRBV5-1 to TRBJ2-1; 11 nucleotides match TRBD2. The receptor's source is a man between 45 and 75 years old who received an inactivated influenza vaccine. The sample was PBMCs from blood, taken about 20 months after vaccination. The CDR3 spells CASYPLAGGPGNEQFF. The CDR3 DNA follows: TGCGCCAGCTATCCCTTAGCGGGAGGGCCGGGCAATGAGCAGTTCTTC.